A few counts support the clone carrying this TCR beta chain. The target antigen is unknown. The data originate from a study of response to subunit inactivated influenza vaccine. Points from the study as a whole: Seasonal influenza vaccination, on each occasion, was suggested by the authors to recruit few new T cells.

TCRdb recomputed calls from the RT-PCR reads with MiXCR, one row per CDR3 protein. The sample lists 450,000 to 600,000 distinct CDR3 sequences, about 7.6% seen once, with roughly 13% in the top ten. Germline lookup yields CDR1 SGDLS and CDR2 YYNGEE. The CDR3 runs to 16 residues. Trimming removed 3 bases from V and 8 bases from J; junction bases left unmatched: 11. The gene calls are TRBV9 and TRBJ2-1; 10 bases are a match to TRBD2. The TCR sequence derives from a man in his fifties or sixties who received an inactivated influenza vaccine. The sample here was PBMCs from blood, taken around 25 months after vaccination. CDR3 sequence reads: CASSAGQREGLHEQFF. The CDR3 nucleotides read TGTGCCAGCAGCGCCGGTCAGCGGGAGGGCCTCCATGAGCAGTTCTTC.